This is a list of T cell receptor beta chains from one sample in a study of cytomegalovirus exposure and HLA in healthy donors. Libraries were prepared by immunoSEQ multiplex PCR; TCRdb keeps only in-frame clonotypes and omits some of them. The top ten hold around 6% of the sample, which has 90,000 or so clones, over 60% seen once. Sequenced: PBMCs. The origin of the receptors is a female donor in good health and CMV-seronegative. Each CDR3 is given with its conserved first and last residue. The order of the fields is clone size, V gene, D gene, J gene, CDR3 DNA, CDR3 protein. D genes are given only for firm matches. Clone size appears in some rows only: once, few, many, or a class for an expanded clone.

NA	TRBV5-1	NA	TRBJ2-7	TGCGCCAGCAGCTTGGGGGTGACACTCGAGCAGTACTTC	CASSLGVTLEQYF
NA	TRBV18	TRBD1	TRBJ1-5	TGTGCCAGCTCCTCACTCCCTCGGACAGGGCCTAATAGCAATCAGCCCCAGCATTTT	CASSSLPRTGPNSNQPQHF
NA	TRBV10-1	TRBD1	TRBJ1-2	TGCGCCAGCAGTGGGCAGGGGGAGGCCTATGGCTACACCTTC	CASSGQGEAYGYTF
NA	TRBV23-1	NA	TRBJ1-4	TGCGCCAGCAGTCAGGGTAGGGGTGAAAAACTGTTTTTT	CASSQGRGEKLFF
NA	TRBV5-6	TRBD1	TRBJ1-5	TGTGCCATCAGCCGAAACCCCAGGACAGGGGAGGTCAATCAGCCCCAGCATTTT	CAISRNPRTGEVNQPQHF
NA	TRBV6-5	TRBD1	TRBJ2-7	TGTGCCAGCGGATATACAGGGGCCCCCTTCGAGCAGTACTTC	CASGYTGAPFEQYF
NA	TRBV5-1	TRBD1	TRBJ2-7	TGCGCCAGCAGCACTGGACAGGGCTCCTACGAGCAGTACTTC	CASSTGQGSYEQYF
once	TRBV6-5	TRBD2	TRBJ2-7	TGTGCCAGCAGCGGGACTAGCGTAAACTACGAGCAGTACTTC	CASSGTSVNYEQYF
NA	TRBV7-2	NA	TRBJ1-1	TGTGCCAGCAGCTCCCCGGGGGGCTTCTCTGAAGCTTTCTTT	CASSSPGGFSEAFF
NA	TRBV23-1	TRBD2	TRBJ2-7	TGCGCCAGCAGTCAATCGGGGGGGCTAGCGGGAGCCGAGCAGTACTTC	CASSQSGGLAGAEQYF
NA	TRBV5-1	TRBD2	TRBJ2-5	TGCGCCAGCAGCTTGGACCCGGGAGGGGAACAGACCCAGTACTTC	CASSLDPGGEQTQYF
NA	TRBV19	NA	TRBJ2-4	TGTGCCAGTAGTATAAGTAGACTAGCCAAAAACATTCAGTACTTC	CASSISRLAKNIQYF
NA	TRBV5-1	NA	TRBJ2-7	TGCGCCAGCAGCTTTGGAGGGAGGCCTTCCCACGAGCAGTACTTC	CASSFGGRPSHEQYF
NA	TRBV27	NA	TRBJ2-6	TGTGCCAGCAGGCTGTCTAGCTCTGGGGCCAACGTCCTGACTTTC	CASRLSSSGANVLTF
NA	TRBV7-8	TRBD1	TRBJ2-1	TGTGCCAGCAGCCAAGAAAGGGACAGCTACAATGAGCAGTTCTTC	CASSQERDSYNEQFF
once	TRBV2	TRBD1	TRBJ1-5	TGTGCCAGCAGTCTCGGACAGGGTGGTCAGCCCCAGCATTTT	CASSLGQGGQPQHF
NA	TRBV11-2	NA	TRBJ1-1	TGTGCCAGCAGCTTATACGCGGGGAACACTGAAGCTTTCTTT	CASSLYAGNTEAFF
NA	TRBV5-4	NA	TRBJ2-3	TGTGCCAGCAGCTTGGGGGGGGGCGGTACAGATACGCAGTATTTT	CASSLGGGGTDTQYF
NA	TRBV10-2	TRBD2	TRBJ2-5	TGCGCCAGCAGGGGACTAGCGGGAGTGGAACAAGAGACCCAGTACTTC	CASRGLAGVEQETQYF
NA	TRBV6-5	TRBD2	TRBJ2-3	TGTGCCAGCAGTTATTCACTAGCGGGGGGGCTGGATACGCAGTATTTT	CASSYSLAGGLDTQYF
NA	TRBV7-9	TRBD2	TRBJ2-2	TGTGCCAGCAGGGCTCGGGAGACTAGCGCCACCGGGGAGCTGTTTTTT	CASRARETSATGELFF
NA	TRBV9	NA	TRBJ2-5	TGTGCCAGCAGCCCCAGAGGGTTTGTATGGGAAGAGACCCAGTACTTC	CASSPRGFVWEETQYF